These 4 T cell receptor beta chains came from one sample sequenced in a study of blood T cell repertoires in COVID-19. Generated by immunoSEQ multiplex PCR, the TCRdb table keeps only in-frame clones and is missing some. The table lists over 85,000 clones, 87% of them singletons, with about 5% in the top ten. Sequencing input: peripheral blood. These receptors came from an elderly woman with acute or convalescent COVID-19.

As regards this clone: Relative to the germline gene, one junction end is altered; a read error may explain this. The rearrangement links TRBV29-1 to TRBJ1-2, with D possibly TRBD1 on 5 matching bases. The CDR3 is 8 residues long. From germline, CDR1 is SQVTM and CDR2 ANQGSEA. The CDR3 nucleotides are TGCAGCGTTGATGCGGGGGCCTTC. Translated, it gives CSVDAGAF. Full variable domain (remainder filled in from reference TRBV29-1 and TRBJ1-2): SAVISQKPSRDICQRGTSLTIQCQVDSQVTMMFWYRQQPGQSLTLIATANQGSEATYESGFVIDKFPISRPNLTFSTLTVSNMSPEDSSIYLCSVDAGAFGSGTRLTVV.

This rearrangement joins TRBV15 to TRBJ2-3; 16 nucleotides line up with TRBD2. The CDR3 runs 18 residues. Per the germline V gene, CDR1 is LNHNV and CDR2 is YYDKDF (reference sequence). After removal of 5 bases from V and 0 bases from J, the junction contained 5 bases not matched to a gene. The CDR3 DNA follows: TGTGCCACCAGCCGGGGACTAGCGGGAGGGCCAAGCACAGATACGCAGTATTTT. This encodes CATSRGLAGGPSTDTQYF.

This clone appeared once. The rearrangement joins TRBV6-2 or TRBV6-3 to TRBJ1-4; TRBD1 aligns across 7 bases. Per the germline V gene, CDR1 is MNHEY and CDR2 is SVGEGT. The CDR3 has 15 residues. Trimming removed 5 bases from V and 5 bases from J; junction bases left unmatched: 8. CDR3 region: CASSNRGVRNEKLFF. As DNA, the CDR3 is TGTGCCAGCAGTAACAGGGGCGTCCGAAATGAAAAACTGTTTTTT.

The CDR3 DNA reads TGTGCCAGTAGTAGGACTAGCGGACAATACGAGCAGTACTTC. The encoded protein is CASSRTSGQYEQYF. V is TRBV19 and J is TRBJ2-7; 10 bases match TRBD2. The ends lost 4 bases at V and 4 bases at J; junction bases unmatched: 4. CDR1 is LNHDA, CDR2 SQIVND, per germline (reference sequence). This CDR3 has 14 amino acids.